These 11 T cell receptor beta chains were sequenced from one sample in a study of siplizumab effects on memory and regulatory T cells (dated by TCRdb to about 2019). The library was produced with the immunoSEQ multiplex PCR assay. The table was pulled from immuneACCESS by TCRdb, which kept in-frame rearrangements only. Such tables lose some clones; where checked, under half of the loss comes from unresolved V genes, and the rest has no known cause. Recorded for this sample are tens of thousands of clones; about 89% of them occurred a single time. Of the sample, around 28% falls within the top ten clones. Source material: CD8+ T cells sorted from blood. The receptor source for this set is a human donor in good health.

The chain is built from TRBV6-1 and TRBJ2-7; D unresolved. Trimming stripped 4 bases from V and 2 bases from J, with 9 bases between. In germline, CDR1 is MNHNS, CDR2 SASEGT. The CDR3 spans 13 residues. CDR3 nucleotides: TGTGCCAGCAGTGGCTGGGATACCTACGAGCAGTACTTC. Residues: CASSGWDTYEQYF.

The chain carries TRBV6-5 and TRBJ1-1, with D possibly matching TRBD1 (5 bases). Trimming removed 4 bases at V and 0 bases at J, with 15 bases between. Germline values: CDR1 MNHEY, CDR2 SVGAGI. This CDR3 contains 16 residues. The CDR3 here is CASSFTQGPMNTEAFF. CDR3 DNA sequence: TGTGCCAGCAGTTTCACTCAGGGCCCCATGAACACTGAAGCTTTCTTT.

This chain links TRBV19 with TRBJ1-5; possible D gene TRBD1, 5 bases. Germline CDR1 LNHDA, CDR2 SQIVND (reference sequence). Trimming shortened V by 3 bases and J by 3 bases, and 12 bases separated the two germline ends. The CDR3 runs 15 residues. DNA of the CDR3: TGTGCCAGTAGTATTTATTCACAGGCCAATCAGCCCCAGCATTTT. Its translation: CASSIYSQANQPQHF.

This chain uses TRBV7-9 with TRBJ2-7; D remains ambiguous. V was shortened by 5 bases and J by 2 bases, with 10 bases between the two germline ends. CDR1 is SEHNR and CDR2 is FQNEAQ in the germline V gene (reference sequence). The CDR3 covers 13 residues. The CDR3 region is CASSPIFTYEQYF. In nucleotides, the CDR3 is TGTGCCAGCAGCCCGATTTTTACCTACGAGCAGTACTTC.

This chain connects TRBV27 to TRBJ2-6; no clear D. The germline gives CDR1 MNHEY, CDR2 SMNVEV (reference sequence). V shed 6 bases and J shed 0 bases, with 6 bases lying between them. The CDR3 runs 14 residues. The CDR3 region has the DNA TGTGCCAGCAGAACTATCTCTGGGGCCAACGTCCTGACTTTC. Amino acids: CASRTISGANVLTF.

There are a few counts of this clone. The chain couples TRBV13 to TRBJ2-7, with D hard to call. V lost 2 bases and J 3 bases, leaving 5 bases between the germline ends. Looked up from germline, CDR1 is PRHDT and CDR2 is FYEKMQ (reference sequence). The CDR3 totals 12 residues. CDR3 residues: CASSLIGYEQYF. The CDR3 DNA is TGTGCCAGCAGCTTAATCGGCTACGAGCAGTACTTC.

This chain joins TRBV9 and TRBJ2-7; 7 bases align to TRBD1. Germline lookup yields CDR1 SGDLS and CDR2 YYNGEE. This CDR3 is 14 amino acids long. The V segment lost 4 bases and the J segment 6 bases; nucleotides outside the gene matches: 10. The CDR3, as DNA: TGTGCCAGCAGCCGCCACACAGGGGCCCGCGAGCAGTACTTC. This translates into CASSRHTGAREQYF.

This rearrangement joins TRBV27 to TRBJ2-3; the match to TRBD2 covers 10 bases. The V segment lost 5 bases and the J segment 5 bases; nucleotides outside the gene matches: 4. CDR1 is MNHEY, CDR2 SMNVEV, per germline (reference sequence). CDR3 length: 14 residues. CDR3 DNA sequence: TGTGCCAGCAGTCTCAGACTAGCGGGAGATACGCAGTATTTT. This sequence encodes CASSLRLAGDTQYF.

The chain recombines TRBV14 with TRBJ2-7, with D uncertain. V was pared by 2 bases and J by 3 bases, with 8 bases between. The CDR3 spans 13 residues. Germline CDR1 and CDR2: SGHDN and FVKESK. The CDR3 loop reads CASSQNLNYEQYF. CDR3 nucleotide sequence: TGTGCCAGCAGCCAAAACCTGAACTACGAGCAGTACTTC.

The J gene is TRBJ1-2, the V gene TRBV7-9; TRBD1 might be the D (6 bases). The ends were cut back, 8 bases at V and 7 bases at J, with 14 bases in the middle. Per the germline V gene, CDR1 is SEHNR and CDR2 is FQNEAQ (reference sequence). This CDR3 spans 12 amino acids. The CDR3 coding sequence is TGTGCCAGCGACGGGGGGGCTCGTGGCTACACCTTC. This gives the protein CASDGGARGYTF.

V and J are TRBV4-1 and TRBJ2-7; weak D call: TRBD1 (5 bases). With 2 bases removed from V and 4 bases from J, the gap between germline ends came to 9 bases. CDR1 and CDR2 from the germline V gene are MGHRA and YSYEKL. The CDR3 is 13 amino acids. This chain's CDR3 is CASSQTTAYEQYF. DNA of the CDR3: TGCGCCAGCAGCCAAACGACAGCATACGAGCAGTACTTC.